This T cell receptor (beta chain) was recovered during a study of beta chain features in type 1 diabetes. Regarding the study as a whole: More deletions and fewer insertions at VDJ junctions were found in patients with type 1 diabetes. Patients with Type 1 diabetes showed moderately but significantly shorter TCRB CDR3s in all four CD4+ subsets.

Trimming left V 3 bases short and J 11 bases short, with 14 bases between. Germline CDR1 reads LNHDA; CDR2 reads SQIVND (reference sequence). The CDR3 spans 13 residues. Using CD45RO/CCR7/CD25/CD127/CD95/CD27, CD4+ naive, central memory, regulatory and stem cell-like memory cells were sorted. cDNA synthesis used the whole RNA isolate, giving expressed TCRB sequences. Produced via immunoSEQ multiplex PCR; TCRdb's table is partial and in-frame only. The sample has 600,000 or so clones; more than 13% are singletons. The table lists this clone with a few counts. Antigen specificity is unknown. This chain joins TRBV19 and TRBJ1-5, with unresolved D. The receptor was isolated from a man in his late teens or twenties with type 1 diabetes. The specimen sequenced was naive CD4+ T cells from blood. CDR3: CASSINYWEAQHF. The CDR3 DNA is TGTGCCAGTAGTATCAATTACTGGGAGGCCCAGCATTTT.